Listed here are 20 T cell receptor beta chains from one sample, sequenced in a study of Graves' ophthalmopathy and Graves' hyperthyroidism. Amplifying from RNA transcripts, the study obtained TCR beta CDR3 regions. Second-round multiplex PCR came after a first-round RT-PCR that employed HTBI primers. MiXCR, applied by TCRdb to the multiplex PCR reads, yields one record per CDR3 protein. The table lists hundreds of thousands of distinct CDR3 sequences, about two fifths of them singletons, with roughly 3.5% in the top ten. The source material was peripheral blood. These receptors were obtained from an adult man with Graves' ophthalmopathy.

This clonotype was found a few times. Its ends do not fully match the called genes, so a read error is possible. This chain links TRBV10-3 with TRBJ2-2; 7 positions agree with TRBD1. This CDR3 comprises 16 residues. The germline gives CDR1 ENHRY, CDR2 SYGVKD. The CDR3 coding sequence is TGTGCCAGCAGTGGACAGGAGATTACGAACACCGGGGAGCTGTTTTTT. It codes for CASSGQEITNTGELFF.

The chain has TRBV25-1 and TRBJ2-3; 10 bases are a match to TRBD2. Germline loops: CDR1 MGHDK, CDR2 SYGVNS. The V and J ends lost 9 bases and 8 bases, in that order; junction bases with no gene match: 20. The CDR3 has 17 residues. The CDR3 coding sequence is TGTGCCAGTAGTCTCCCAGCGGGAGGGCCCCAGGGGGCTACGCAGTATTTT. It encodes CASSLPAGGPQGATQYF.

Points on this clonotype: Since the CDR3 does not end with the conserved phenylalanine or tryptophan, this likely comes from a read error. The chain has TRBV20-1 and TRBJ1-5, with unresolved D. CDR1 and CDR2 (germline): DFQATT, SNEGSKA (reference sequence). This CDR3 has 12 residues. V lost 3 bases, J lost 3 bases, and 6 bases lay in between. The DNA for the CDR3 is TGCAGTGCTAGCGGCATCAATCAGCCCCAGCATTCT. Residues: CSASGINQPQHS.

Points on this clonotype: This may arise from a read error, as a much more abundant clone is one base away. J is TRBJ1-3 and V is TRBV2, with unresolved D. This CDR3 spans 14 amino acids. The germline V gene has CDR1 SNHLY and CDR2 FYNNEI. This CDR3 reads CASSGRSSENTIYF. CDR3 bases: TGTGCCAGCAGTGGCAGGAGCTCTGAAAACACCATATATTTT.

V usage is TRBV12-3 or TRBV12-4 and J usage is TRBJ2-2; no clear D. CDR3 size: 13 residues. Deletions cut 5 bases from V and 5 bases from J, with 9 bases between. The CDR3 region is CASSITATGELFF. DNA for the CDR3: TGTGCCAGCAGTATTACAGCGACCGGGGAGCTGTTTTTT.

This chain joins TRBV9 and TRBJ2-5, with 12 positions matching TRBD1. With 4 bases clipped from V and 5 bases from J, the junction kept 6 bases outside the gene matches. Looked up from germline, CDR1 is SGDLS and CDR2 is YYNGEE. There are 15 residues in the CDR3. For the CDR3, the DNA is TGTGCCAGCAGCCAAGGGGACAGGGGGCACGAGACCCAGTACTTC. Protein: CASSQGDRGHETQYF.

This clonotype was counted at least ten times. V is TRBV6-6 and J is TRBJ2-5; tentatively, D is TRBD2 (6 bases). Germline values: CDR1 MNHNY, CDR2 SVGAGI (reference sequence). CDR3 length: 13 residues. V was shortened by 3 bases and J by 7 bases, with 12 bases between the two germline ends. The CDR3 here is CASSYADGRTQYF. The DNA of the CDR3 is TGTGCCAGCAGTTATGCCGACGGGAGGACCCAGTACTTC.

This clonotype was detected many times. This likely comes from a read error, as the CDR3 has no conserved phenylalanine or tryptophan at its end. The chain has TRBV2 and TRBJ2-7; D unclear. Trimming shortened V by 4 bases and J by 5 bases, and 9 bases separated the two germline ends. This CDR3 has 12 residues. Germline V lookup: CDR1 SNHLY, CDR2 FYNNEI. Here the CDR3 reads CASSGVGNEQYL. CDR3 in DNA: TGTGCCAGCAGTGGCGTTGGGAACGAGCAGTACCTC.

The chain is built from TRBV25-1 and TRBJ1-4; D is undetermined. The CDR3 spans 15 residues. The germline V gene encodes CDR1 MGHDK and CDR2 SYGVNS. V lost 11 bases and J 0 bases, leaving 16 bases between the germline ends. The CDR3 nucleotides read TGTGCCTGGAGTCTGACGGGAGCAACTAATGAAAAACTGTTTTTT. This gives the protein CAWSLTGATNEKLFF.

This clonotype was observed many times. The chain carries TRBV10-3 and TRBJ2-7; a weak D match, TRBD2 (6 bases). V lost 2 bases, J lost 3 bases, and 11 bases lay in between. This CDR3 comprises 14 residues. Germline CDR1 and CDR2: ENHRY and SYGVKD. The CDR3 bases are TGTGCCATCAGTGAGCGGGAGTCACACTACGAGCAGTACTTC. Translated, it gives CAISERESHYEQYF.

CDR3 DNA: TGTGCCAGCAGCCCAACCGGACTAGCGGGAGGGCCCGACTACGAGCAGTACTTC. Translated, it gives CASSPTGLAGGPDYEQYF. J is TRBJ2-7 and V is TRBV10-3; 15 bases line up with TRBD2. The CDR3 loop spans 18 amino acids. CDR1 ENHRY and CDR2 SYGVKD come from the germline V gene. Trimming removed 10 bases from V and 3 bases from J; junction bases left unmatched: 16.

The V gene is TRBV6-6, the J gene TRBJ2-7, with D unresolved. Between the trimmed V and J ends, which lost 6 bases and 3 bases, there was a span of 15 bases. This CDR3 has 14 amino acids. The V gene's germline CDR1 is MNHNY and CDR2 SVGAGI (reference sequence). In DNA form, the CDR3 reads TGTGCCAGCAGCACAAACCACGAGTTCTACGAGCAGTACTTC. This translates into CASSTNHEFYEQYF.

This clonotype showed up many times. The chain employs TRBV20-1 and TRBJ2-5; TRBD2 is a possible D gene (6 bases). V dropped 0 bases and J dropped 4 bases, with 15 bases sitting between them. The V gene's germline CDR1 is DFQATT and CDR2 SNEGSKA (reference sequence). The CDR3 length is 15 residues. Here the CDR3 DNA reads TGCAGTGCTAGAGATCACGGGAGAGGCGGAGAGACCCAGTACTTC. It codes for CSARDHGRGGETQYF.

Concerning this clonotype itself: No conserved phenylalanine or tryptophan ends this CDR3, so it is likely a read error. This chain connects TRBV10-3 to TRBJ1-1, with D hard to call. Germline V lookup: CDR1 ENHRY, CDR2 SYGVKD. The V gene lost 10 bases and the J gene lost 0 bases, with 9 bases spanning the gap. This CDR3 spans 12 amino acids. CDR3: CASRLMNTEAFL. In DNA form, the CDR3 reads TGTGCCAGCAGGCTGATGAACACTGAAGCTTTCCTT.

This clonotype was seen many times. The chain recombines TRBV20-1 with TRBJ1-1, with no clear D. V dropped 2 bases and J dropped 0 bases, with 10 bases sitting between them. Germline V CDR1 and CDR2: DFQATT, SNEGSKA (reference sequence). The CDR3 is 14 residues long. As DNA, the CDR3 is TGCAGTGCTAGAAGTTTAGACATGAACACTGAAGCTTTCTTT. Its translation is CSARSLDMNTEAFF.

This clonotype was seen once. The V call is TRBV7-2, the J call TRBJ2-3; 9 positions agree with TRBD2. CDR3 length: 15 residues. The V gene end was trimmed by 0 bases and the J gene end by 4 bases; junction bases not matched to a gene: 2. Germline CDR1 reads SGHTA; CDR2 reads FQGNSA. The CDR3 DNA sequence: TGTGCCAGCAGCTTAGCACTAGCGGGTTCAGATACGCAGTATTTT. It translates to CASSLALAGSDTQYF.

This clonotype was counted many times. This chain connects TRBV7-9 to TRBJ1-1; tentative D call: TRBD1 (5 bases). The ends were cut back, 4 bases at V and 0 bases at J, with 18 bases in the middle. The length of the CDR3 is 17 residues. Germline CDR1 is SEHNR and CDR2 is FQNEAQ (reference sequence). For the CDR3, the DNA is TGTGCCAGCAGCTCCACCCCGGGGCCGCCTCTGAACACTGAAGCTTTCTTT. Protein: CASSSTPGPPLNTEAFF.

This clonotype appeared many times. This rearrangement joins TRBV7-8 to TRBJ1-5; D remains ambiguous. This CDR3 is 14 amino acids long. V was shortened by 6 bases and J by 2 bases, with 11 bases between the two germline ends. Germline assignment: CDR1 SGHVS and CDR2 FQNEAQ. The CDR3 spells CASRLTRGNQPQHF. The CDR3 DNA reads as TGTGCCAGCAGACTGACGAGGGGCAATCAGCCCCAGCATTTT.

This clonotype has ten or more counts. The rearrangement links TRBV7-2 to TRBJ1-1; D is ambiguous. Germline loops: CDR1 SGHTA, CDR2 FQGNSA. The CDR3 contains 11 residues. V shed 3 bases and J shed 10 bases, with 9 bases lying between them. CDR3: CASSLGFGAFF. The CDR3 region has the DNA TGTGCCAGCAGCTTGGGCTTTGGAGCTTTCTTT. Together with reference TRBV7-2 and TRBJ1-1, the CDR3 gives the full variable domain: GAGVSQSPSNKVTEKGKDVELRCDPISGHTALYWYRQSLGQGLEFLIYFQGNSAPDKSGLPSDRFSAERTGGSVSTLTIQRTQQEDSAVYLCASSLGFGAFFGQGTRLTVV.

The chain carries TRBV7-9 and TRBJ2-7, with a tentative D call TRBD2 (5 bases). The germline CDR1 and CDR2 sequences are SEHNR and FQNEAQ (reference sequence). Between the trimmed V and J ends, which lost 5 bases and 6 bases, there was a span of 17 bases. This CDR3 contains 14 residues. CDR3 protein: CASSQEPVGVEQYF. The CDR3 DNA sequence: TGTGCCAGCAGCCAGGAGCCAGTCGGGGTCGAGCAGTACTTC.